These 23 T cell receptor beta chains were all obtained from the same sample, sequenced in a study of blood T cells in healthy people across ages. Primers used in a second PCR of roughly 7 to 11 cycles were a sample-barcoded 5' primer and a J-beta primer mix. From the 5' RACE reads, TCRdb called clonotypes with MiXCR, one entry per CDR3 protein. The sample gives around 780,000 distinct CDR3 sequences, roughly 26% of which show up once; over 2.5% is in the top ten. These records were also assigned to another study, of T cells of mothers and their children.

The source material was blood. These receptors originate from a boy aged 5-17 years in good health.

The chain employs TRBV3-1 and TRBJ2-5; no definite D call. The CDR3 totals 13 residues. Germline values: CDR1 LGHDT, CDR2 YNNKEL (reference sequence). V lost 1 base and J lost 5, with 8 bases in between. The CDR3 sequence is CASSQAPTETQYF. The CDR3 DNA reads as TGTGCCAGCAGCCAAGCTCCGACGGAGACCCAGTACTTC.

This clonotype appeared a few times. V is TRBV6-6 and J is TRBJ2-7; D gene ambiguous. CDR1 and CDR2 (germline): MNHNY, SVGAGI (reference sequence). Trimming removed 4 bases from V and 5 bases from J, with 9 bases in between. This CDR3 comprises 12 residues. The CDR3 region is CASSLSHDEQYF. DNA for the CDR3: TGTGCCAGCAGTTTGTCACACGACGAGCAGTACTTC.

This rearrangement joins TRBV12-3 or TRBV12-4 to TRBJ2-7; perhaps TRBD1 as D (5 bases). Trimming removed 8 bases from V and 4 bases from J, with 15 bases in between. This CDR3 has 13 residues. This CDR3 reads CASARQSSYEQYF. The CDR3 DNA follows: TGTGCCAGCGCCCGACAGTCATCTTACGAGCAGTACTTC.

This clonotype was seen repeatedly, ten times or more. This chain links TRBV28 with TRBJ1-2, with unresolved D. From germline, CDR1 is MDHEN and CDR2 SYDVKM. Trimming stripped 3 bases from V and 5 bases from J, with 7 bases between. The CDR3 runs to 12 residues. The CDR3 is CASSFGGYGYTF. CDR3 bases: TGTGCCAGCAGTTTTGGTGGATATGGCTACACCTTC.

This clonotype was counted only a few times. The chain links TRBV20-1 to TRBJ1-1; no clear D gene. CDR3 length: 12 residues. CDR1 and CDR2 (germline): DFQATT, SNEGSKA (reference sequence). Trimming removed 8 bases at V and 1 base at J, with 11 bases between. The CDR3 here is CSPPTANTEAFF. The CDR3 coding sequence is TGCAGTCCTCCTACAGCGAACACTGAAGCTTTCTTT.

This clonotype was detected only a few times. This sequence joins TRBV12-3 or TRBV12-4 and TRBJ1-4, with D possibly matching TRBD1 (6 bases). Trimming shortened V by 6 bases and J by 8 bases, and 16 bases separated the two germline ends. CDR3 length equals 14 residues. The CDR3 bases are TGTGCCAGCAGATATCAGAGGGGGAAAGAAAAACTGTTTTTT. Encoded protein: CASRYQRGKEKLFF.

In its sample, this clonotype was seen a few times. This sequence joins TRBV6-5 and TRBJ1-3; TRBD1 aligns across 9 bases. CDR1 is MNHEY, CDR2 SVGAGI, per germline. Trimming removed 6 bases from V and 5 bases from J; junction bases left unmatched: 8. CDR3 length equals 15 residues. The DNA for the CDR3 is TGTGCCAGCAGCTTACAGGGGGCGCATAGAAACACCATATATTTT. It translates to CASSLQGAHRNTIYF.

This clonotype turned up a few times. The chain combines TRBV3-1 with TRBJ2-1; 15 bases agree with TRBD2. The CDR3 length is 16 residues. CDR1 and CDR2 from the germline V gene are LGHDT and YNNKEL (reference sequence). The ends lost 4 bases at V and 6 bases at J; junction bases unmatched: 4. CDR3 sequence reads: CASSLGLAGGLNEQFF. Here the CDR3 DNA reads TGTGCCAGCAGCCTAGGACTAGCGGGGGGGCTCAATGAGCAGTTCTTC.

This clonotype was seen a handful of times. This chain links TRBV11-2 with TRBJ1-6, with unresolved D. The germline CDR1 and CDR2 sequences are SGHAT and FQNNGV. This CDR3 has 13 amino acids. V lost 3 bases and J 3 bases, leaving 3 bases between the germline ends. The CDR3 here is CASSFNYNSPLHF. DNA of the CDR3: TGTGCCAGCAGCTTTAACTATAATTCACCCCTCCACTTT.

This chain uses TRBV29-1 with TRBJ2-2; tentatively, D is TRBD1 (6 bases). Trimming took off 5 bases at V and 2 bases at J, with 12 bases between the two ends. Germline V CDR1 and CDR2: SQVTM, ANQGSEA. This CDR3 comprises 14 residues. As DNA, the CDR3 is TGCAGCGTTACCCCGGGACACAACACCGGGGAGCTGTTTTTT. This sequence encodes CSVTPGHNTGELFF.

On this clonotype: A read error may produce the germline difference seen at one junction end. The genes are TRBV5-6 and TRBJ1-5; D is ambiguous. Germline loops: CDR1 SGHDT, CDR2 YYEEEE. The CDR3 spans 14 residues. CDR3 region: CAGSLGEGGEPQHF. CDR3 in DNA: TGTGCCGGCAGCTTGGGAGAGGGCGGGGAGCCCCAGCATTTT.

V and J are TRBV28 and TRBJ2-7; 7 bases are shared with TRBD1. Losses at the gene ends were 8 bases for V and 1 base for J; bases not matched to a gene: 5. This CDR3 contains 13 residues. The germline gives CDR1 MDHEN, CDR2 SYDVKM. CDR3 bases: TGTGCCAGCCAGTTACAGGGGTCCTACGAGCAGTACTTC. This codes for CASQLQGSYEQYF.

The gene calls are TRBV12-3 or TRBV12-4 and TRBJ2-5; weak D call: TRBD1 (5 bases). CDR3 length: 16 residues. V was clipped by 2 bases and J by 5 bases, with 18 bases between them. CDR3 sequence reads: CASSLQGVELTETQYF. CDR3 coding DNA: TGTGCCAGCAGTTTACAGGGTGTCGAGCTAACGGAGACCCAGTACTTC.

This clonotype was seen a handful of times. This chain connects TRBV29-1 to TRBJ2-5, with a weak D call TRBD1 (6 bases). The J call is doubtful: the DNA matches TRBJ2-7 better. CDR3 length: 14 amino acids. The germline CDR1 and CDR2 sequences are SQVTM and ANQGSEA. The CDR3 nucleotides read TGCAGCGTTGATGCAGGGGACCCCCGCTACGAGCAGTACTTC. This encodes CSVDAGDPRYEQYF.

CDR3 sequence reads: CASSHPVQSGGETQYF. DNA of the CDR3: TGTGCCAGCAGCCATCCCGTTCAGTCGGGGGGAGAGACCCAGTACTTC. V and J are TRBV7-9 and TRBJ2-5, with 7 bases fitting TRBD2. V lost 5 bases, J lost 4 bases, and 13 bases stayed unmatched. Germline CDR1 is SEHNR and CDR2 is FQNEAQ (reference sequence). The CDR3 loop spans 16 amino acids.

This clonotype was found a few times. This chain uses TRBV6-5 with TRBJ2-4; a possible D gene is TRBD2 (7 bases). Germline loops: CDR1 MNHEY, CDR2 SVGAGI. The CDR3 extends over 14 amino acids. Trimming took off 5 bases at V and 9 bases at J, with 17 bases between the two ends. The DNA of the CDR3 is TGTGCCAGCAGTCTGGGGGGGGCATACACCATTCAGTACTTC. Protein: CASSLGGAYTIQYF.

The chain carries TRBV27 and TRBJ2-3; possibly TRBD2 for D (5 bases). Germline CDR1 and CDR2: MNHEY and SMNVEV (reference sequence). V dropped 7 bases and J dropped 3 bases, with 17 bases sitting between them. The CDR3 extends over 15 amino acids. CDR3 protein: CASNAPGSRTDTQYF. Here the CDR3 DNA reads TGTGCCAGCAACGCCCCGGGATCCAGAACAGATACGCAGTATTTT.

V usage is TRBV12-3 or TRBV12-4 and J usage is TRBJ1-4; D remains unclear. The CDR3 is made up of 14 amino acids. V was shortened by 3 bases and J by 8 bases, with 13 bases between the two germline ends. The CDR3: CASSLLGGLEKLFF. CDR3 bases: TGTGCCAGCAGTTTGCTGGGCGGACTCGAAAAACTGTTTTTT.

This clonotype showed up just a few times. Its ends do not fully match the called genes, so a read error is possible. The chain recombines TRBV5-1 with TRBJ2-1; D may be TRBD2 (6 bases). This CDR3 spans 15 amino acids. Germline CDR1 SGHRS, CDR2 YFSETQ. CDR3 residues: CASSPGDGAYNEQFF. In DNA, the CDR3 is TGTGCCAGCAGCCCGGGAGATGGTGCCTACAATGAGCAGTTCTTC.

This chain uses TRBV7-2 with TRBJ2-1, with 10 bases matching TRBD2. CDR3 size: 16 residues. The germline CDR1 and CDR2 sequences are SGHTA and FQGNSA. Unmatched junction bases numbered 5, after V lost 5 bases and J lost 1 base. This chain's CDR3 is CASSISGGISYNEQFF. Here the CDR3 DNA reads TGTGCCAGCAGCATTAGCGGGGGGATTTCCTACAATGAGCAGTTCTTC. The variable domain in full, with the rest retrieved from reference TRBV7-2 and TRBJ2-1, is GAGVSQSPSNKVTEKGKDVELRCDPISGHTALYWYRQSLGQGLEFLIYFQGNSAPDKSGLPSDRFSAERTGGSVSTLTIQRTQQEDSAVYLCASSISGGISYNEQFFGPGTRLTVL.

This clonotype was detected only a few times. V is TRBV5-1 and J is TRBJ2-7; the D is unclear. CDR3 length equals 16 residues. Germline V lookup: CDR1 SGHRS, CDR2 YFSETQ. V shed 0 bases and J shed 2 bases, with 15 bases lying between them. CDR3 coding DNA: TGCGCCAGCAGCTTGGCTCCAGTGGGCTTTACCTACGAGCAGTACTTC. This encodes CASSLAPVGFTYEQYF.

V gene TRBV28 combines with J gene TRBJ1-2, with 7 bases that match TRBD1. CDR1 is MDHEN and CDR2 is SYDVKM in the germline V gene. With 2 bases clipped from V and 6 bases from J, the junction kept 6 bases outside the gene matches. The CDR3 has 14 amino acids. CDR3 protein: CASSLGDRVDGYTF. The CDR3 DNA reads as TGTGCCAGCAGTTTAGGGGACAGAGTCGATGGCTACACCTTC.

The chain carries TRBV9 and TRBJ2-5, with 7 nucleotides matching TRBD2. CDR1 is SGDLS and CDR2 is YYNGEE in the germline V gene. Trimming at V came to 0 bases and at J to 4 bases, leaving 3 bases not matched to a gene. CDR3 length: 14 amino acids. This chain's CDR3 is CASSVEGLGETQYF. The CDR3 DNA sequence: TGTGCCAGCAGCGTAGAAGGACTAGGAGAGACCCAGTACTTC.